The 11 T cell receptor beta chains in this list originate from one sample, sequenced in a study of T cell repertoires in cytomegalovirus infection. The antigens for these receptors are not known. From the reads, TCRdb called clonotypes with MiXCR, one entry per CDR3 protein. This table has a few hundred thousand distinct CDR3 sequences, around 20% appearing once. Sample: cultured PBMCs, taken from culture after CMV antigen stimulation. Source of these receptors: a human donor in good health (CMV status not recorded). Some clones in this sample may be carry-over from other donors' samples.

This clonotype was observed a handful of times. The chain is built from TRBV11-3 and TRBJ1-2; 8 bases fit TRBD1. This CDR3 has 16 amino acids. Germline CDR1 SGHNT, CDR2 YENEEA. Trimming cost V 5 bases and J 5 bases; bases outside gene matches: 13. The CDR3 DNA follows: TGTGCCAGCAGCCCGGGACAGGACCTCCTCGGGTATGGCTACACCTTC. This encodes CASSPGQDLLGYGYTF.

There are a few counts of this clonotype. The chain couples TRBV7-2 to TRBJ2-5; possible D gene TRBD1, 6 bases. The V gene lost 1 base and the J gene lost 4 bases, with 16 bases spanning the gap. This CDR3 is 16 amino acids long. Germline assignment: CDR1 SGHTA and CDR2 FQGNSA. CDR3 nucleotide sequence: TGTGCCAGCAGCTTAGTGAGGGCAGGGGCAGGAGAGACCCAGTACTTC. Translated, it gives CASSLVRAGAGETQYF.

V gene TRBV7-3 combines with J gene TRBJ2-2, with D unresolved. The V and J ends lost 1 base and 1 base respectively, with 10 bases between them. This CDR3 has 16 amino acids. Per the germline V gene, CDR1 is SGHTA and CDR2 is FQGTGA. The DNA for the CDR3 is TGTGCCAGCAGCTTAAATCTAGTCGTGAACACCGGGGAGCTGTTTTTT. Translated, it gives CASSLNLVVNTGELFF.

The sample holds many counts of this clonotype. V and J are TRBV24-1 and TRBJ2-2; 8 bases map to TRBD2. Germline trimming cut 4 bases from V and 5 bases from J; bases unmatched to any gene: 8. Germline CDR1 KGHDR, CDR2 SFDVKD. CDR3 length: 16 residues. The CDR3 nucleotides are TGTGCCACCAGTGACGAAAGCGGGAGCGGGACCGGGGAGCTGTTTTTT. Amino acids: CATSDESGSGTGELFF.

The gene calls are TRBV5-4 and TRBJ2-7; D may be TRBD1 or TRBD2 (5 bases each). The V and J ends lost 4 bases and 4 bases respectively, with 15 bases between them. This CDR3 region has 14 residues. Germline loops: CDR1 SGHNT, CDR2 YYREEE (reference sequence). The CDR3 protein is CASSPGDRFYEQYF. The CDR3 coding sequence is TGTGCCAGCAGCCCCGGGGACCGATTTTACGAGCAGTACTTC. The full variable domain, completed using reference TRBV5-4 and TRBJ2-7, is ETGVTQSPTHLIKTRGQQVTLRCSSQSGHNTVSWYQQALGQGPQFIFQYYREEENGRGNFPPRFSGLQFPNYSSELNVNALELDDSALYLCASSPGDRFYEQYFGPGTRLTVT.

In this sample, this clonotype turned up many times. V is TRBV7-9 and J is TRBJ2-1; 10 bases align to TRBD2. This CDR3 region has 16 residues. CDR1 is SEHNR, CDR2 FQNEAQ, per germline (reference sequence). V lost 0 bases and J lost 3; bases outside the gene matches: 2. CDR3 sequence reads: CASSLATSGNYNEQFF. The CDR3 nucleotides are TGTGCCAGCAGCTTAGCCACTAGCGGGAACTACAATGAGCAGTTCTTC.

In its sample, this clonotype was seen a few times. The V call is TRBV7-9, the J call TRBJ2-5; D ambiguous. V was clipped by 3 bases and J by 2 bases, with 13 bases between them. Germline CDR1 is SEHNR and CDR2 is FQNEAQ (reference sequence). CDR3 length equals 15 residues. This CDR3 reads CASSLGNGVQETQYF. The CDR3 DNA is TGTGCCAGCAGCTTGGGGAATGGCGTTCAAGAGACCCAGTACTTC.

The CDR3 DNA follows: TGCGCCAGCAGCCAAGTAGCGGGAGCCTCCTACAATGAGCAGTTCTTC. Residues: CASSQVAGASYNEQFF. The chain links TRBV4-3 to TRBJ2-1, with TRBD2 identical over 9 bases. The CDR3 is 16 residues long. With V trimmed by 1 base and J by 0 bases, 1 base remained unmatched. The germline CDR1 and CDR2 sequences are LGHNA and YSLEER.

The chain carries TRBV11-2 and TRBJ2-7; 10 bases are shared with TRBD2. The V segment lost 1 base and the J segment 3 bases; nucleotides outside the gene matches: 3. Germline CDR1 reads SGHAT; CDR2 reads FQNNGV. The CDR3 loop spans 15 amino acids. The DNA of the CDR3 is TGTGCCAGCAGCTTAGTCTCTAGCGGGGGCTACGAGCAGTACTTC. It codes for CASSLVSSGGYEQYF.

The chain is built from TRBV28 and TRBJ1-5, with a tentative D call TRBD1 (5 bases). Germline V gene sequence: CDR1 MDHEN, CDR2 SYDVKM. Trimming took off 3 bases at V and 7 bases at J, with 16 bases between the two ends. CDR3 length: 15 residues. The CDR3: CASSFGTGDAQPQHF. The DNA for the CDR3 is TGTGCCAGCAGTTTCGGGACGGGTGATGCACAGCCCCAGCATTTT.

This clonotype appeared a few times. The gene calls are TRBV6-7 and TRBJ2-7, with 7 nucleotides matching TRBD2. TRBV6-7 is identified as an open reading frame with a role that is uncertain. The CDR3 consists of 14 residues. Unmatched junction bases numbered 12, after V lost 7 bases and J lost 6 bases. The CDR3 DNA reads as TGTGCCAGCATCAGATGGACTAGATATTCCGAGCAGTACGTC. It is translated as CASIRWTRYSEQYV.